The 24 T cell receptor beta chains given below trace back to one sample, sequenced in a study of human T cells and chemical hapten exposure (dated by TCRdb to 2020 to 2023). The method behind the library was RACE. The run used a NextSeq 500. The raw public data were reprocessed by TCRdb itself: fastp quality trimming at Q25, MiXCR clonotype calling, in-frame beta chains only. Rows with one shared CDR3 protein collapse into an entry with the most common genes and DNA. The sample table contains 360,000 or so distinct CDR3 sequences; only one count was recorded for under 6.5% of them. Clones ranked in the top ten supply about 5% of the sample. The time point label of this sample denotes: patch test 2, 6 weeks after DPC sensitization. The treatment or condition label on this specimen signifies: therapeutic diphenylcyclopropenone sensitization with weekly scalp DPC. The input for sequencing was whole blood, taken in connection with sensitization to the hapten diphenylcyclopropenone (DPC). All receptors derive from a woman between 18 and 29 years old with alopecia areata. Some clones in this sample may be carry-over from other donors' samples.

The chain uses TRBV15 and TRBJ2-5; 9 positions match TRBD2. V shed 5 bases and J 0 bases; nucleotides not matched to a gene: 4. The CDR3 length is 15 residues. In germline, CDR1 is LNHNV, CDR2 YYDKDF (reference sequence). The DNA for the CDR3 is TGTGCCACCAGCCTGCGGGAGGGCCACCAAGAGACCCAGTACTTC. The encoded protein is CATSLREGHQETQYF.

This clonotype was observed at least ten times. This chain joins TRBV11-2 and TRBJ1-1; unclear D gene. This CDR3 contains 15 residues. Trimming took off 0 bases at V and 0 bases at J, with 8 bases between the two ends. The germline V gene has CDR1 SGHAT and CDR2 FQNNGV. CDR3 bases: TGTGCCAGCAGCTTAGAGAGCGGCATGAACACTGAAGCTTTCTTT. It encodes CASSLESGMNTEAFF.

The chain links TRBV20-1 to TRBJ2-1, with a weak D call TRBD2 (5 bases). This CDR3 region has 15 residues. The V end was cut by 4 bases, the J end by 3 bases, with 16 bases between. CDR1 and CDR2 (germline): DFQATT, SNEGSKA (reference sequence). DNA of the CDR3: TGCAGTGCTAAACCCCGGAGAGGGTTCTACAATGAGCAGTTCTTC. Its protein product is CSAKPRRGFYNEQFF.

This clonotype was counted a few times. This chain joins TRBV4-2 and TRBJ2-2, with D perhaps TRBD1 or TRBD2 (5 bases each). The CDR3 sequence is 16 residues long. CDR1 and CDR2 from the germline V gene are LGHNA and YNFKEQ. Trimming removed 0 bases from V and 2 bases from J, with 10 bases in between. CDR3 amino acids: CASSQDGGSNTGELFF. The CDR3 DNA is TGTGCCAGCAGCCAAGATGGGGGTAGCAACACCGGGGAGCTGTTTTTT.

This clonotype was recorded at least ten times. The V call is TRBV4-3, the J call TRBJ2-3; D perhaps matches TRBD2 (7 bases). V gave up 0 bases and J gave up 3 bases, with 13 bases separating them. This CDR3 comprises 16 residues. Per the germline V gene, CDR1 is LGHNA and CDR2 is YSLEER. CDR3 sequence: CASSQDWGGYTDTQYF. DNA for the CDR3: TGCGCCAGCAGCCAAGATTGGGGGGGCTATACAGATACGCAGTATTTT.

Ten or more counts support this clonotype. The chain couples TRBV9 to TRBJ1-2; D unresolved. This CDR3 has 12 residues. Germline values: CDR1 SGDLS, CDR2 YYNGEE. Trimming took off 4 bases at V and 4 bases at J, with 8 bases between the two ends. The CDR3 region is CASSPDAYGYTF. The CDR3 DNA reads as TGTGCCAGCAGCCCCGATGCCTATGGCTACACCTTC.

This clonotype was observed a handful of times. V is TRBV20-1 and J is TRBJ1-2; 9 positions match TRBD1. There are 10 residues in the CDR3. V lost 6 bases to trimming and J lost 8 bases; unmatched junction nucleotides: 1. Per the germline V gene, CDR1 is DFQATT and CDR2 is SNEGSKA (reference sequence). CDR3 sequence (DNA): TGCAGTGCGGACAGGGGAGGCTACACCTTC. This codes for CSADRGGYTF.

In its sample, this clonotype was seen many times. The J gene is TRBJ1-6, the V gene TRBV12-3 or TRBV12-4, with 8 bases lining up with TRBD1. V was clipped by 10 bases and J by 7 bases; unmatched bases: 9. The length of the CDR3 is 14 residues. CDR3 nucleotides: TGTGCCACCTCGACAGGGGCGAGGAATTCACCCCTCCACTTT. This gives the protein CATSTGARNSPLHF.

This clonotype has just a few counts. The chain recombines TRBV11-2 with TRBJ1-1; D is perhaps TRBD1 (5 bases). The germline CDR1 and CDR2 sequences are SGHAT and FQNNGV. Trimming cost V 1 base and J 6 bases, with 15 bases left between them. The CDR3 has 15 residues. CDR3 sequence: CASSLVDFKGPEAFF. The CDR3 DNA follows: TGTGCCAGCAGCTTAGTCGACTTCAAGGGACCTGAAGCTTTCTTT.

At least ten counts were recorded for this clonotype. This chain joins TRBV28 and TRBJ2-7, with unresolved D. Germline CDR1 and CDR2: MDHEN and SYDVKM. The V gene lost 3 bases and the J gene lost 0 bases, with 9 bases spanning the gap. This CDR3 region has 14 residues. CDR3 protein: CASSFDTISYEQYF. The CDR3 DNA is TGTGCCAGCAGTTTCGACACCATCTCCTACGAGCAGTACTTC. The whole variable domain, filled in from reference TRBV28 and TRBJ2-7, reads DVKVTQSSRYLVKRTGEKVFLECVQDMDHENMFWYRQDPGLGLRLIYFSYDVKMKEKGDIPEGYSVSREKKERFSLILESASTNQTSMYLCASSFDTISYEQYFGPGTRLTVT.

The chain carries TRBV6-5 and TRBJ2-5; D may be TRBD1 or TRBD2 (5 bases each). Germline V lookup: CDR1 MNHEY, CDR2 SVGAGI. The germline V and J ends were trimmed by 2 bases and 5 bases, with 15 bases remaining between them. There are 15 residues in the CDR3. The CDR3 nucleotides read TGTGCCAGCAGTTACGGCGGGCAGGGCTGGGAGACCCAGTACTTC. Translated, it gives CASSYGGQGWETQYF.

The table lists this clonotype with a few counts. The gene calls are TRBV28 and TRBJ2-2, with a weak D call TRBD2 (5 bases). Trimming took 6 bases from V and 4 from J, leaving 12 bases between them. The germline V gene has CDR1 MDHEN and CDR2 SYDVKM. The CDR3 has 14 residues. CDR3 in DNA: TGTGCCAGCAGACCCGGACTCGCCACCGGGGAGCTGTTTTTT. Translated: CASRPGLATGELFF. Using reference TRBV28 and TRBJ2-2 for the parts outside the CDR3, the full variable domain is DVKVTQSSRYLVKRTGEKVFLECVQDMDHENMFWYRQDPGLGLRLIYFSYDVKMKEKGDIPEGYSVSREKKERFSLILESASTNQTSMYLCASRPGLATGELFFGEGSRLTVL.

The rearrangement links TRBV7-2 to TRBJ1-1; 11 bases line up with TRBD1. The CDR3 has 16 amino acids. Trimming at V came to 4 bases and at J to 5 bases, leaving 9 bases not matched to a gene. Germline V lookup: CDR1 SGHTA, CDR2 FQGNSA. CDR3 coding DNA: TGTGCCAGCAGCTCCTGGACAGGGGGCTTAAGGACTGAAGCTTTCTTT. It translates to CASSSWTGGLRTEAFF.

The genes are TRBV9 and TRBJ1-2; no reliable D call. From germline, CDR1 is SGDLS and CDR2 YYNGEE. Deletions cut 4 bases from V and 8 bases from J, with 18 bases between. This CDR3 contains 14 residues. The CDR3 protein is CASSHPPAGWGYTF. CDR3 in DNA: TGTGCCAGCAGCCATCCCCCTGCGGGATGGGGCTACACCTTC.

This clonotype has a handful of counts. This CDR3 reads CAISESDGKKGSNQPQHF. In DNA, the CDR3 is TGTGCCATCAGTGAGTCGGATGGGAAGAAGGGGAGCAATCAGCCCCAGCATTTT. The rearrangement joins TRBV10-3 to TRBJ1-5; tentative D call: TRBD1 (5 bases). V was trimmed by 0 bases and J by 1 base, leaving 16 bases between them. Germline loops: CDR1 ENHRY, CDR2 SYGVKD. The CDR3 is 18 residues long.

This chain joins TRBV27 and TRBJ1-5; TRBD1 is a possible D gene (6 bases). The CDR3 spans 14 residues. CDR1 is MNHEY and CDR2 is SMNVEV in the germline V gene (reference sequence). V shed 5 bases and J shed 3 bases, with 11 bases lying between them. The DNA of the CDR3 is TGTGCCAGCAGTGAAACAGGGCCCAATCAGCCCCAGCATTTT. It encodes CASSETGPNQPQHF.

The V gene is TRBV5-4, the J gene TRBJ2-7, with TRBD2 identical over 11 bases. This CDR3 spans 15 amino acids. J lost 6 bases, V lost 5 bases, and 10 bases had no gene match. Germline V lookup: CDR1 SGHNT, CDR2 YYREEE (reference sequence). The CDR3 DNA reads as TGTGCCAGCAGTCCTAGCGGGGGGAGGAGTATCGAGCAGTACTTC. Translation gives CASSPSGGRSIEQYF.

This clonotype was observed a few times. For the CDR3, the DNA is TGTGCCAGCAGTTTCGGGCCCGCTGCTGGTTCACCCCTCCACTTT. The encoded protein is CASSFGPAAGSPLHF. The V call is TRBV12-3 or TRBV12-4, the J call TRBJ1-6; no clear D. V was pared by 3 bases and J by 9 bases, with 15 bases between. The CDR3 covers 15 residues.

This clonotype was recorded a few times. This chain uses TRBV12-3 or TRBV12-4 with TRBJ1-1; tentative D call: TRBD1 (5 bases). The CDR3 runs 12 residues. Deletions cut 3 bases from V and 7 bases from J, with 9 bases between. The DNA for the CDR3 is TGTGCCAGCAGTTTCGGGGGAGATGAAGCTTTCTTT. Translation: CASSFGGDEAFF.

J is TRBJ2-1 and V is TRBV6-5, with 7 bases identical to TRBD1. V lost 5 bases to trimming and J lost 0 bases; unmatched junction nucleotides: 4. The germline V gene encodes CDR1 MNHEY and CDR2 SVGAGI. There are 15 residues in the CDR3. CDR3 sequence (DNA): TGTGCCAGCAGTAAGACAGGGAGCTCCTACAATGAGCAGTTCTTC. Translated: CASSKTGSSYNEQFF.

This clonotype came up many times. The chain has TRBV7-2 and TRBJ1-6, with D perhaps matching TRBD1 (5 bases). The CDR3 is 16 residues long. With 7 bases removed from V and 0 bases from J, the gap between germline ends came to 13 bases. In germline, CDR1 is SGHTA, CDR2 FQGNSA. The CDR3 DNA reads as TGTGCCAGCAATCGGGGGACCTTCTCCTATAATTCACCCCTCCACTTT. Translation gives CASNRGTFSYNSPLHF.

The V and J genes are TRBV3-1 and TRBJ1-5; D is possibly TRBD1 (5 bases). CDR3 length: 17 amino acids. The V and J ends lost 3 bases and 0 bases respectively, with 15 bases between them. Per germline, CDR1 LGHDT and CDR2 YNNKEL (reference sequence). This CDR3 is CASSHHTPGASNQPQHF. CDR3 bases: TGTGCCAGCAGCCATCATACTCCCGGGGCTAGCAATCAGCCCCAGCATTTT.

This clonotype came up many times. Here the CDR3 reads CASGLQNGEKAFF. The CDR3 DNA reads TGTGCTAGTGGCTTACAAAACGGGGAGAAAGCTTTCTTT. The V gene is TRBV12-5, the J gene TRBJ1-1; D uncertain. Germline V CDR1 and CDR2: LGHNT, FRNRAP. The CDR3 length is 13 residues. V lost 6 bases and J lost 9, with 17 bases in between.

This clonotype was observed many times. The J gene is TRBJ1-6, the V gene TRBV5-1, with D tentatively TRBD1 (5 bases). The CDR3 is 15 residues long. Germline V lookup: CDR1 SGHRS, CDR2 YFSETQ. Trimming removed 0 bases at V and 6 bases at J, with 10 bases between. The DNA for the CDR3 is TGCGCCAGCAGCTTGGAGGGGAACGTTAATTCACCCCTCCACTTT. Its protein is CASSLEGNVNSPLHF.